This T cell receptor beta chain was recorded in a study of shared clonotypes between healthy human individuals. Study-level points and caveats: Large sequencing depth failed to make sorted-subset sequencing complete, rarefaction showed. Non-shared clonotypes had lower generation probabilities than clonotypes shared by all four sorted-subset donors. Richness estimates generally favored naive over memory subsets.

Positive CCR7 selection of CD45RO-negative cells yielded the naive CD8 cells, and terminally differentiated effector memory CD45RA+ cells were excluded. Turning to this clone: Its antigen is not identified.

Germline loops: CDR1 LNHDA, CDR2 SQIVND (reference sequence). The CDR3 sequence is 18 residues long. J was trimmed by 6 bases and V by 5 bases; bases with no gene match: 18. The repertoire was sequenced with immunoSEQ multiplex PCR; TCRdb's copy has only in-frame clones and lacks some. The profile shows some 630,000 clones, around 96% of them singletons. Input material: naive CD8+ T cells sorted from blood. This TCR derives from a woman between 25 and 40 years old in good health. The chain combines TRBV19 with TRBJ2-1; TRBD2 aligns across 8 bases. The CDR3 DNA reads TGTGCCAGTAGTCTCCGCAGGCGGGAGGCGCCGATTTCCAATGAGCAGTTCTTC. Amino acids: CASSLRRREAPISNEQFF.